This T cell receptor (beta chain) was profiled in a study of T cells after yellow fever vaccination. Germline CDR1 and CDR2: DFQATT and SNEGSKA (reference sequence). The CDR3 covers 14 residues. Unmatched junction bases numbered 8, after V lost 6 bases and J lost 5 bases. MiXCR, run by TCRdb on the 5' RACE reads, gives a single entry per CDR3 protein. The data hold approximately 510,000 distinct CDR3 sequences, with just over 20% observed a single time. Sample: PBMCs, taken less than 25 days after the first yellow fever vaccination. The receptor was isolated from a man between 18 and 29 years old who received the YFV17D yellow fever vaccine. The V and J genes are TRBV20-1 and TRBJ2-1, with TRBD2 identical over 9 bases. The CDR3 is CSADSSGEDNEQFF. The CDR3 DNA reads TGCAGTGCAGACTCTAGCGGGGAAGACAATGAGCAGTTCTTC.